What follows describes a single TCR beta chain. Its antigen is unidentified. This sample is part of a study of cytomegalovirus exposure and HLA in healthy donors. Study results and limitations: Another analysis was done later, and it associated more than 15,000 TCR beta sequences with HLA alleles at 0.05 false discovery rate. A later analysis reportedly found fewer N-insertions in an Asian-associated ancestry cluster than the roughly 670-donor mean.

The PCR contained 60 Vbeta and 13 Jbeta primers. Study processing details: Later work found about 80 million unique TCR beta chains, with some 11 million shared. This table comes from immunoSEQ multiplex PCR, and its TCRdb copy is limited to in-frame clones, with some not included. Clone size and V and J calls were adopted from that table, with D and trimming inferred from the DNA. Its table lists roughly 64,000 clones. The source material was PBMCs. The sequence derives from a woman younger than 30 in good health and CMV-seronegative.

The CDR3 DNA follows: TGCGCCAGCAGCTGGAAACAGCTCCAGGGAGGCACTGAAGCTTTCTTT. This encodes CASSWKQLQGGTEAFF. The rearrangement links TRBV5-1 to TRBJ1-1, with D perhaps TRBD1 (5 bases). V was cut by 3 bases and J by 4 bases, with 19 bases left in between. The CDR3 spans 16 residues. CDR1 is SGHRS, CDR2 YFSETQ, per germline.